These 8 T cell receptor beta chains were sequenced from one sample in a study of cytomegalovirus exposure and HLA in healthy donors. PCR was performed using 60 Vbeta and 13 Jbeta primers. Assay: immunoSEQ multiplex PCR; the TCRdb copy retains only in-frame clones and omits some. This table has 150,000 to 200,000 clones, 78% appearing once. Sequenced sample: PBMCs. These TCRs come from a female donor in good health and CMV-seronegative.

In its sample, this clone was seen once. This chain joins TRBV4-3 and TRBJ2-5; D is perhaps TRBD1 (5 bases). Germline V gene lookup returns CDR1 LGHNA and CDR2 YSLEER. Trimming took 4 bases from V and 13 from J, leaving 19 bases between them. This CDR3 contains 13 residues. DNA of the CDR3: TGCGCCAGCAGCCCGCAGGGTACAGGCGACGTGTACTTC. Its translation: CASSPQGTGDVYF.

V gene TRBV15 combines with J gene TRBJ2-5; D is tentatively TRBD1 or TRBD2 (10 bases each). CDR1 and CDR2 (germline): LNHNV, YYDKDF (reference sequence). The CDR3 length is 22 residues. V was cut by 3 bases and J by 2 bases, with 34 bases left in between. The CDR3 protein is CATSRPGQGPLGSGGIQETQYF. CDR3 coding DNA: TGTGCCACCAGCAGGCCGGGACAGGGGCCCCTCGGTAGCGGGGGGATTCAAGAGACCCAGTACTTC.

The gene calls are TRBV9 and TRBJ2-5; 10 nucleotides align to TRBD2. In germline, CDR1 is SGDLS, CDR2 YYNGEE. The junction had 4 bases not matched to a gene; V was cut back by 3 bases and J by 5 bases. There are 14 residues in the CDR3. The CDR3 DNA reads as TGTGCCAGCAGCGGGACTAGCGGAGGGGAGACCCAGTACTTC. Amino acids: CASSGTSGGETQYF.

Details on this clone: Within the sample, other DNA sequences also encode this same CDR3. The chain uses TRBV7-8 and TRBJ2-1; 9 nucleotides agree with TRBD2. V dropped 4 bases and J dropped 10; count of bases not matched to a gene: 5. The CDR3 consists of 13 residues. Germline V lookup: CDR1 SGHVS, CDR2 FQNEAQ. The CDR3 coding sequence is TGTGCCAGCAGCTCGGAGACTAGCGGCGAGCAGTTCTTC. Translated, it gives CASSSETSGEQFF.

The chain has TRBV4-1 and TRBJ1-2, with 7 bases matching TRBD1. Looked up from germline, CDR1 is MGHRA and CDR2 is YSYEKL. The length of the CDR3 is 16 residues. V gave up 3 bases and J gave up 7 bases; unmatched junction bases: 14. CDR3 region: CASSQITGTVGPGYTF. In DNA, the CDR3 is TGCGCCAGCAGCCAGATTACCGGGACAGTGGGGCCTGGCTACACCTTC.

The chain carries TRBV4-1 and TRBJ2-7; 7 bases are shared with TRBD1. Trimming took 5 bases from V and 2 from J; bases not matched to a gene: 9. The CDR3 contains 15 residues. CDR1 is MGHRA, CDR2 YSYEKL, per germline. The CDR3 coding sequence is TGCGCCAGCAGCTCCACCCGGGACAGACCCTACGAGCAGTACTTC. It encodes CASSSTRDRPYEQYF.

This chain joins TRBV4-3 and TRBJ2-5, with D possibly matching TRBD1 (5 bases). Germline assignment: CDR1 LGHNA and CDR2 YSLEER. Trimming cost V 0 bases and J 5 bases, with 10 bases left between them. The CDR3 runs to 14 residues. CDR3 sequence: CASSQDIGVETQYF. The CDR3 coding sequence is TGCGCCAGCAGCCAAGATATAGGGGTTGAGACCCAGTACTTC.

This clone occurred once. The CDR3 loop reads CASSRSVASGTDTQYF. CDR3 in DNA: TGTGCCAGCAGCCGTTCTGTAGCGAGTGGGACAGATACGCAGTATTTT. The chain employs TRBV7-2 and TRBJ2-3; tentatively, D is TRBD2 (5 bases). The CDR3 length is 16 residues. Deletions cut 5 bases from V and 3 bases from J, with 18 bases between. In germline, CDR1 is SGHTA, CDR2 FQGNSA.